This T cell receptor beta chain was recovered during a study of shared clonotypes between healthy human individuals. Overall study results and limits: In general, naive subsets displayed greater estimated richness than memory subsets did. Blood was the sole source, and tissue repertoires probably differ.

Remarks on this clone: The antigen remains unidentified.

Clones were read by immunoSEQ multiplex PCR, and TCRdb kept only the in-frame ones, dropping some. The sample shows 180,000 or so clones, approximately 92% of them seen only once. This CDR3 spans 9 amino acids. This clonotype was sampled from a woman in her twenties or thirties in good health. The chain is built from TRBV21-1 and TRBJ2-5; TRBD2, the D gene given by the table, was not confirmed from the DNA. TRBV21-1 is marked as a pseudogene. Sequencing was done on a sample of naive CD4+ T cells sorted from blood. This sample's subset: CD45RA+ positively selected. This chain's CDR3 is CPPTGEQYF. In DNA, the CDR3 is TGCCCGCCCACGGGGGAGCAGTACTTC.